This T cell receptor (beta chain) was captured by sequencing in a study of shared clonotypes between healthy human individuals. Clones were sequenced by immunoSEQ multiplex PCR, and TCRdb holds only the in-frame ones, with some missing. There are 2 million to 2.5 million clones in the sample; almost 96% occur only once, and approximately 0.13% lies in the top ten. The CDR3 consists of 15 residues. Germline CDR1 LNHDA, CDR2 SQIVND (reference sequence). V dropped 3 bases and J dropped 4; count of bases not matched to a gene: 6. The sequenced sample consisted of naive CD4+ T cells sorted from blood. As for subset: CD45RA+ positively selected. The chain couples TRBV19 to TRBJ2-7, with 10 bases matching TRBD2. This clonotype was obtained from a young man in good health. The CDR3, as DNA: TGTGCCAGTAGTATTTCCACTAGCGGGGTATACGAGCAGTACTTC. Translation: CASSISTSGVYEQYF.